Listed here are 27 T cell receptor beta chains from one sample, sequenced in a study of blood T cells in healthy people across ages (dated by TCRdb to the mid-2010s). Library preparation used 5' RACE. A second roughly 6 to 12 cycle PCR used a sample-barcoded 5' primer and a J-beta primer mix. In TCRdb, the public reads were trimmed at Q25 with fastp and aligned with MiXCR, with productive beta chains retained. Rows are combined by CDR3 protein, so each entry shows the most common genes and DNA. In all, the sample holds some 1,800,000 distinct CDR3 sequences, and about 39% of those were seen once. Of the sample, roughly 23% is held by the ten largest clones. Sequenced sample: blood. The receptors shown here come from a human donor in good health.

This chain links TRBV7-3 with TRBJ2-5; perhaps D is TRBD1 or TRBD2 (5 bases each). V was trimmed by 1 base and J by 0 bases, leaving 15 bases between them. The CDR3 contains 17 residues. Germline V CDR1 and CDR2: SGHTA, FQGTGA. The DNA of the CDR3 is TGTGCCAGCAGCTTAAGCGGGTGGGGGATAGACCAAGAGACCCAGTACTTC. It yields the protein CASSLSGWGIDQETQYF.

On this clonotype itself: One end of the junction is discordant with germline, which a read error may explain. The rearrangement links TRBV9 to TRBJ2-7; TRBD2 is a possible D gene (6 bases). The V gene's germline CDR1 is SGDLS and CDR2 YYNGEE. The CDR3 runs to 15 residues. The CDR3 DNA reads as TGTGTCAGCAGCGCCTCCGGGACTTACGCCTACGAGCAGTACTTC. This gives the protein CVSSASGTYAYEQYF. The full variable domain, with the rest looked up from reference TRBV9 and TRBJ2-7, is DSGVTQTPKHLITATGQRVTLRCSPRSGDLSVYWYQQSLDQGLQFLIQYYNGEERAKGNILERFSAQQFPDLHSELNLSSLELGDSALYFCVSSASGTYAYEQYFGPGTRLTVT.

The gene calls are TRBV20-1 and TRBJ1-5; a possible D gene is TRBD1 (5 bases). The germline V gene has CDR1 DFQATT and CDR2 SNEGSKA (reference sequence). CDR3 length: 15 residues. The V end lost 0 bases, the J end lost 4 bases, and 13 bases lay between the germline ends. CDR3 nucleotide sequence: TGCAGTGCTAGAGAAATGAACCGGGGGAATCAGCCCCAGCATTTT. It yields the protein CSAREMNRGNQPQHF.

The rearrangement links TRBV20-1 to TRBJ2-3, with 9 bases identical to TRBD2. Germline V gives CDR1 DFQATT, CDR2 SNEGSKA (reference sequence). The CDR3 is 14 residues long. The J segment lost 2 bases and the V segment lost 6 bases, leaving 6 bases of the junction unmatched. The chain's CDR3 is CSAARGGDTDTQYF. As DNA, the CDR3 is TGCAGTGCCGCGCGGGGGGGGGACACAGATACGCAGTATTTT.

This clonotype was counted a few times. The rearrangement uses TRBV20-1 and TRBJ2-3, with D possibly being TRBD2 (6 bases). The V end was cut by 3 bases, the J end by 0 bases, with 19 bases between. Germline V gene data show CDR1 as DFQATT and CDR2 as SNEGSKA (reference sequence). CDR3 length equals 17 residues. The CDR3 bases are TGCAGTGCTAGCTCCTGGGGACTCGGTCCTAGCACAGATACGCAGTATTTT. This gives the protein CSASSWGLGPSTDTQYF.

V is TRBV4-3 and J is TRBJ1-5; tentatively, D is TRBD1 (5 bases). With 0 bases removed from V and 11 bases from J, the gap between germline ends came to 17 bases. Germline V lookup: CDR1 LGHNA, CDR2 YSLEER. The CDR3 is 15 amino acids. CDR3 sequence: CASSQEGTRELAQHF. Written as DNA, the CDR3 is TGCGCCAGCAGCCAAGAAGGGACTCGGGAGTTAGCCCAGCATTTT.

This clonotype was counted once. The rearrangement links TRBV7-2 to TRBJ1-1; 8 nucleotides agree with TRBD1. Trimming cost V 5 bases and J 1 base; bases outside gene matches: 6. The germline gives CDR1 SGHTA, CDR2 FQGNSA. CDR3 length equals 15 residues. The CDR3 spells CASSAQTGENTEAFF. CDR3 in DNA: TGTGCCAGCAGCGCGCAGACAGGGGAGAACACTGAAGCTTTCTTT.

This clonotype turned up a few times. The gene calls are TRBV6-5 and TRBJ2-5; a possible D gene is TRBD2 (7 bases). V lost 2 bases and J 5 bases, leaving 21 bases between the germline ends. The germline V gene encodes CDR1 MNHEY and CDR2 SVGAGI. The CDR3 runs 17 residues. For the CDR3, the DNA is TGTGCCAGCAGTTACGGGACAAGCGTCGCGGGGGCGGAGACCCAGTACTTC. It encodes CASSYGTSVAGAETQYF.

J is TRBJ2-3 and V is TRBV4-2; D is undetermined. Looked up from germline, CDR1 is LGHNA and CDR2 is YNFKEQ. V lost 5 bases, J lost 1 base, and 19 bases lay in between. This CDR3 spans 17 amino acids. For the CDR3, the DNA is TGTGCCAGCAGCTCCCGAACCCCAAACGAAGGCACAGATACGCAGTATTTT. Translating gives CASSSRTPNEGTDTQYF.

In the case of this clonotype: Relative to the germline gene, one junction end is altered; a read error may explain this. The chain combines TRBV20-1 with TRBJ2-5; TRBD1 might be the D (5 bases). The DNA end lines up better with TRBJ2-7; the J call may be wrong. In germline, CDR1 is DFQATT, CDR2 SNEGSKA (reference sequence). This CDR3 has 13 residues. The CDR3, as DNA: TGCAGCGCTAGAAGTCAGGGCCTGAACGAGCAGTACTTC. Amino acids: CSARSQGLNEQYF.

On this clonotype: A clone one base away is much larger, so this may be a read error. The chain employs TRBV18 and TRBJ2-4; no reliable D call. TRBJ2-5 matches the DNA end more closely, so the J call is doubtful. Germline loops: CDR1 KGHSH, CDR2 LQKENI. CDR3 length: 12 residues. The CDR3, as DNA: TGTGCCTGCTCACCGAGTTTGGAGACCCAGTACTTC. Its translation: CACSPSLETQYF.

Here the CDR3 reads CASSRTLAGGLTKYEQYF. CDR3 bases: TGTGCCAGCAGCCGAACTTTAGCGGGGGGCCTAACTAAATACGAGCAGTACTTC. V gene TRBV11-2 combines with J gene TRBJ2-7, with 10 bases fitting TRBD2. V lost 5 bases to trimming and J lost 4 bases; unmatched junction nucleotides: 17. The CDR3 contains 18 residues. The germline gives CDR1 SGHAT, CDR2 FQNNGV.

Ten or more counts support this clonotype. The V and J genes are TRBV20-1 and TRBJ2-3; 9 nucleotides align to TRBD2. Germline CDR1 DFQATT, CDR2 SNEGSKA (reference sequence). CDR3 length equals 16 residues. Trimming at V came to 2 bases and at J to 1 base, leaving 7 bases not matched to a gene. CDR3 loop: CSARSTLAGGTDTQYF. In DNA, the CDR3 is TGCAGTGCTAGATCCACCTTAGCGGGGGGCACAGATACGCAGTATTTT.

The chain combines TRBV30 with TRBJ1-5, with D possibly matching TRBD1 (5 bases). V was pared by 0 bases and J by 4 bases, with 13 bases between. Germline V gene sequence: CDR1 GTSNPN, CDR2 SVGIG (reference sequence). The CDR3 is 15 residues long. The CDR3 here is CAWSVKLGLNQPQHF. The CDR3 DNA reads TGTGCCTGGAGTGTAAAACTGGGGCTTAATCAGCCCCAGCATTTT.

This clonotype was picked up a small number of times. This chain uses TRBV10-3 with TRBJ2-5; D may be TRBD1 (7 bases). This CDR3 has 15 amino acids. Germline V gene data show CDR1 as ENHRY and CDR2 as SYGVKD. Trimming took 4 bases from V and 5 from J, leaving 17 bases between them. The CDR3 region has the DNA TGTGCCATCAGTGGGAGGGGGCTGTTGACGGAGACCCAGTACTTC. This sequence encodes CAISGRGLLTETQYF.

This clonotype was seen a single time. The gene calls are TRBV5-1 and TRBJ2-3, with D possibly matching TRBD2 (6 bases). V was cut by 1 base and J by 6 bases, with 15 bases left in between. CDR1 SGHRS and CDR2 YFSETQ come from the germline V gene. This CDR3 region has 15 residues. The CDR3 DNA reads as TGCGCCAGCAGCTTGAGTCAAGGAGGGTTCGATACGCAGTATTTT. Protein: CASSLSQGGFDTQYF.

This chain joins TRBV3-1 and TRBJ2-1; 7 bases match TRBD2. The CDR3 consists of 17 residues. V was clipped by 1 base and J by 4 bases; unmatched bases: 10. The germline CDR1 and CDR2 sequences are LGHDT and YNNKEL (reference sequence). The CDR3 sequence is CASSQVSVGAGYNEQFF. In DNA, the CDR3 is TGTGCCAGCAGCCAAGTTAGTGTGGGAGCGGGGTACAATGAGCAGTTCTTC.

With regard to this clonotype: Given a much more abundant clone one base away, this may be a read error. This chain joins TRBV15 and TRBJ2-7, with D possibly TRBD1 on 5 matching bases. Germline V lookup: CDR1 LNHNV, CDR2 YYDKDF (reference sequence). This CDR3 spans 17 amino acids. CDR3 in amino acids: CATGRDFGQGKAYEQYF. CDR3 in DNA: TGTGCCACCGGCAGAGATTTTGGGCAGGGAAAAGCGTACGAGCAGTACTTC.

This clonotype has only a few counts. CDR3 residues: CASSGTALRGQGYEQYF. The DNA for the CDR3 is TGTGCCAGCAGCGGTACAGCCCTGCGGGGCCAGGGCTACGAGCAGTACTTC. The rearrangement joins TRBV12-3 or TRBV12-4 to TRBJ2-7; maybe TRBD2 (6 bases). The CDR3 has 17 residues. V lost 6 bases and J lost 3, with 24 bases in between.

V usage is TRBV6-1 and J usage is TRBJ1-5; a weak D match, TRBD1 (5 bases). The CDR3 is 16 amino acids. V dropped 5 bases and J dropped 2 bases, with 16 bases sitting between them. From germline, CDR1 is MNHNS and CDR2 SASEGT. CDR3 in amino acids: CASSSAGWMGNQPQHF. CDR3 nucleotide sequence: TGTGCCAGCAGTTCCGCAGGGTGGATGGGCAATCAGCCCCAGCATTTT.

Note on this clonotype: A much larger clonotype is one base distant, so this may be a read error. CDR3 DNA sequence: TGCAGCGTAACAGGGGGAGACTATGGCCACACCTTC. Protein: CSVTGGDYGHTF. The V and J genes are TRBV29-1 and TRBJ1-2; 8 positions agree with TRBD1. The CDR3 is 12 residues long. CDR1 SQVTM and CDR2 ANQGSEA come from the germline V gene.

This chain uses TRBV6-6 with TRBJ2-1, with 8 bases matching TRBD2. There are 14 residues in the CDR3. Germline V gene sequence: CDR1 MNHNY, CDR2 SVGAGI (reference sequence). V dropped 1 base and J dropped 6; count of bases not matched to a gene: 2. In nucleotides, the CDR3 is TGTGCCAGCAGTTACTGGCGGGGGGCCAATGAGCAGTTCTTC. This codes for CASSYWRGANEQFF.

The J gene is TRBJ2-7, the V gene TRBV3-1; possibly TRBD2 for D (5 bases). Germline V CDR1 and CDR2: LGHDT, YNNKEL (reference sequence). The CDR3 loop spans 15 amino acids. The V end was cut by 0 bases, the J end by 6 bases, with 15 bases between. The DNA of the CDR3 is TGTGCCAGCAGCCAAGAGGCCCCGGGGTGGGGCGAGCAGTACTTC. Translation: CASSQEAPGWGEQYF.

The rearrangement uses TRBV10-3 and TRBJ2-7, with a weak D call TRBD1 (6 bases). V was trimmed by 10 bases and J by 4 bases, leaving 20 bases between them. Looked up from germline, CDR1 is ENHRY and CDR2 is SYGVKD. This CDR3 spans 14 amino acids. The CDR3 loop is CATRTDSAIYEQYF. The CDR3, as DNA: TGTGCCACCAGGACAGACTCGGCAATTTACGAGCAGTACTTC.

This clonotype was picked up a small number of times. The V call is TRBV12-3 or TRBV12-4, the J call TRBJ1-6, with D hard to call. Trimming removed 1 base from V and 10 bases from J, with 8 bases in between. This CDR3 spans 13 amino acids. The CDR3 nucleotides are TGTGCCAGCAGTTTAGTGGAGGGATCACCCCTCCACTTT. Translating it yields CASSLVEGSPLHF.

This clonotype was counted only a few times. This sequence joins TRBV29-1 and TRBJ2-1; tentatively, D is TRBD1 (5 bases). V lost 1 base and J 7 bases, leaving 11 bases between the germline ends. The CDR3 loop spans 13 amino acids. In germline, CDR1 is SQVTM, CDR2 ANQGSEA. DNA of the CDR3: TGCAGCGTTGAAGCAGACAGCCTGAATGAGCAGTTCTTC. Its protein is CSVEADSLNEQFF.

This sequence joins TRBV4-2 and TRBJ2-3; D gene unclear. Germline CDR1 LGHNA, CDR2 YNFKEQ. V was clipped by 0 bases and J by 3 bases, with 7 bases between them. The CDR3 runs 14 residues. The DNA of the CDR3 is TGTGCCAGCAGCCAAGATCAGAGGACAGATACGCAGTATTTT. Amino acid sequence: CASSQDQRTDTQYF.